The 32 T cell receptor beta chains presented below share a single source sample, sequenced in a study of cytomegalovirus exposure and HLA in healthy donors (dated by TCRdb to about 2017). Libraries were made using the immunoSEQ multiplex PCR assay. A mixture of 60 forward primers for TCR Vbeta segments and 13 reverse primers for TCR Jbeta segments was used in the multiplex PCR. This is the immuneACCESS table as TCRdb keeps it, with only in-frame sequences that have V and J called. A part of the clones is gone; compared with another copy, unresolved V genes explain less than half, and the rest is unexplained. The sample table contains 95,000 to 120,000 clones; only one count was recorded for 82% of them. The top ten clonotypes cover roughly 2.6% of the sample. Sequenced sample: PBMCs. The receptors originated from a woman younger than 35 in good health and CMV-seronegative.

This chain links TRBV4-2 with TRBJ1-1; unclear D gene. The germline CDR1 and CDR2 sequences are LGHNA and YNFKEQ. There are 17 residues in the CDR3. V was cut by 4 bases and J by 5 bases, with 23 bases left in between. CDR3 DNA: TGTGCCAGCAGCCCCACCTTAGGCGGGATTCTAGGGACTGAAGCTTTCTTT. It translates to CASSPTLGGILGTEAFF.

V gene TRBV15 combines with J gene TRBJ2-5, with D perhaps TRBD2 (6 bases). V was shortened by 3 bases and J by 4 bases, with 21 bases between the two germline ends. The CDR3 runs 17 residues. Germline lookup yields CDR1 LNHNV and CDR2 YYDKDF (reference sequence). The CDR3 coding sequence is TGTGCCACCAGCAGGCGAAAACGGGACTTAGGGAGAGAGACCCAGTACTTC. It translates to CATSRRKRDLGRETQYF. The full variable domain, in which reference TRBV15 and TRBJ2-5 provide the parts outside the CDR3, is DAMVIQNPRYQVTQFGKPVTLSCSQTLNHNVMYWYQQKSSQAPKLLFHYYDKDFNNEADTPDNFQSRRPNTSFCFLDIRSPGLGDTAMYLCATSRRKRDLGRETQYFGPGTRLLVL.

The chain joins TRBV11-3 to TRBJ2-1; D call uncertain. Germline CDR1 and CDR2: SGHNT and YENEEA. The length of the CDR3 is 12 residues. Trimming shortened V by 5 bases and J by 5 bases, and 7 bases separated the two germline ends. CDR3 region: CASSLSHNEQFF. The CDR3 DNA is TGTGCCAGCAGCCTTAGCCACAATGAGCAGTTCTTC.

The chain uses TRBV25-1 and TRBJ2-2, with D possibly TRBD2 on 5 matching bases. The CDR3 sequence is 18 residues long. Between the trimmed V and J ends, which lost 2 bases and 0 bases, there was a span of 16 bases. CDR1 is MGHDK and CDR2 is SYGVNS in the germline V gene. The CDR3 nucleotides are TGTGCCAGCAGTGAAGAAGTGGGGAGAGCACCGAACACCGGGGAGCTGTTTTTT. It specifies CASSEEVGRAPNTGELFF.

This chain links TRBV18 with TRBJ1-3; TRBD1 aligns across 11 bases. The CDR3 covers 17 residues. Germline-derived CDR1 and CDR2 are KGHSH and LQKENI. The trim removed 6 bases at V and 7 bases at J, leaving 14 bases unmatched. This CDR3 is CASSPSAGTGGRNTIYF. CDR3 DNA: TGTGCCAGCTCCCCTTCGGCCGGGACAGGGGGACGGAACACCATATATTTT.

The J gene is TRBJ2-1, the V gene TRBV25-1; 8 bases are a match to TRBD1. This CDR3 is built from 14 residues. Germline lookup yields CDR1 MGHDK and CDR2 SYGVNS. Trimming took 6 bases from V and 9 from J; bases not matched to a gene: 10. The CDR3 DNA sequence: TGTGCCAGCAGACGGACAGGGTCTGTTGGTGAGCAGTTCTTC. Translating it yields CASRRTGSVGEQFF.

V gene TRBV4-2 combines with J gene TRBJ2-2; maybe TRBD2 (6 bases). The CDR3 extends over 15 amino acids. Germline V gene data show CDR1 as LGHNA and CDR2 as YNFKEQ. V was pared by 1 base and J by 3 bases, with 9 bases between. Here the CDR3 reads CASSQVSGDTGELFF. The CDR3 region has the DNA TGTGCCAGCAGCCAAGTGTCGGGGGACACCGGGGAGCTGTTTTTT.

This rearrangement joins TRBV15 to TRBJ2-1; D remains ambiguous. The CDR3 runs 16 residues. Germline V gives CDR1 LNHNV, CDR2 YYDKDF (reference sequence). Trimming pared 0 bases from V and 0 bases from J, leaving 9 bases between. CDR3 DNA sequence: TGTGCCACCAGCAGAGAACGACTGAGCTCCTACAATGAGCAGTTCTTC. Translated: CATSRERLSSYNEQFF.

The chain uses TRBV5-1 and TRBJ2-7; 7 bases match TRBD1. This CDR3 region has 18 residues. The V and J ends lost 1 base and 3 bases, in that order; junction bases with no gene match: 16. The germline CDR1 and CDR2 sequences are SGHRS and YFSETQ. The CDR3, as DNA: TGCGCCAGCAGCTTGCGAACAGGGGCCCACACCCATCTCTACGAGCAGTACGTC. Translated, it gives CASSLRTGAHTHLYEQYV.

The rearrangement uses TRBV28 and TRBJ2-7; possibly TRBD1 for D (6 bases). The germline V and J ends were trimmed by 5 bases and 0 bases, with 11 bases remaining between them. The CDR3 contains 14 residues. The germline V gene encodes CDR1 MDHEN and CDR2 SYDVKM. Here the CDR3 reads CASSPSDSSYEQYF. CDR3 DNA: TGTGCCAGCAGTCCCTCGGACAGCTCCTACGAGCAGTACTTC. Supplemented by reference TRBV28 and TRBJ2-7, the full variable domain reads DVKVTQSSRYLVKRTGEKVFLECVQDMDHENMFWYRQDPGLGLRLIYFSYDVKMKEKGDIPEGYSVSREKKERFSLILESASTNQTSMYLCASSPSDSSYEQYFGPGTRLTVT.

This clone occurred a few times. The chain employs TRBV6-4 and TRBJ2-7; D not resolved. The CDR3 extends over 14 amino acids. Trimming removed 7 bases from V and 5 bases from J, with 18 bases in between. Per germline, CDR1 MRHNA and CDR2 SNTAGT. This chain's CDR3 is CASKPGQVENEQYF. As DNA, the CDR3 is TGTGCCAGCAAGCCAGGCCAAGTTGAGAACGAGCAGTACTTC.

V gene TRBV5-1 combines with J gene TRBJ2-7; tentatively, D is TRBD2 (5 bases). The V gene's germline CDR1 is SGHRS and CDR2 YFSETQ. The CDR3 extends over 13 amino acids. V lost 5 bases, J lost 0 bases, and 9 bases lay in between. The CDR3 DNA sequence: TGCGCCAGCAGGGCGGGCGACTCCTACGAGCAGTACTTC. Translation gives CASRAGDSYEQYF.

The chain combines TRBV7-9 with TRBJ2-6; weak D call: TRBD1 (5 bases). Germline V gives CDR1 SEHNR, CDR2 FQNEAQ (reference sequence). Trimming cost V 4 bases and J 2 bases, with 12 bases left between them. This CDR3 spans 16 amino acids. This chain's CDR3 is CASSWDQGPGANVLTF. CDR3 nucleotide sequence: TGTGCCAGCAGCTGGGATCAGGGCCCTGGGGCCAACGTCCTGACTTTC.

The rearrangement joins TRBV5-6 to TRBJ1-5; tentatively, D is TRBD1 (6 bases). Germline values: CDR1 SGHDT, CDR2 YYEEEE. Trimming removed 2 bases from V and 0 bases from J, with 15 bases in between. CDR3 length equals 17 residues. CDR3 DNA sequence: TGTGCCAGCAGCTTTGGCAGGGGCTTGTATAGCAATCAGCCCCAGCATTTT. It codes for CASSFGRGLYSNQPQHF.

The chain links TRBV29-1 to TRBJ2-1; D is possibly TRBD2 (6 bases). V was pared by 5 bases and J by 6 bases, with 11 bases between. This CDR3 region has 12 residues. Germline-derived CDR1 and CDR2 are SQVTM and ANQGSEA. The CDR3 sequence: CSVLRGINEQFF. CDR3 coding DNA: TGCAGCGTTCTTCGGGGGATCAATGAGCAGTTCTTC.

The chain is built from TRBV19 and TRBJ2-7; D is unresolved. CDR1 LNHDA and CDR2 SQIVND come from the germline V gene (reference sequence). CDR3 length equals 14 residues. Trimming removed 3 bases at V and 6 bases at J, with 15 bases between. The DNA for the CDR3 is TGTGCCAGTAGTATCCCTCGAGATGCTTGCGAGCAGTACTTC. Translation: CASSIPRDACEQYF.

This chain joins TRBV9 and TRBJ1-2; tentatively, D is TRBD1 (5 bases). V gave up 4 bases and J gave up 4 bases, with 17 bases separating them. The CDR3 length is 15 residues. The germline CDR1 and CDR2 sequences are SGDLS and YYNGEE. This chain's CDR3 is CASSLASGGGYGYTF. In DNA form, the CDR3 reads TGTGCCAGCAGCCTAGCCTCTGGGGGGGGCTATGGCTACACCTTC. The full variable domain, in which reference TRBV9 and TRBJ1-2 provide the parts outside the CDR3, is DSGVTQTPKHLITATGQRVTLRCSPRSGDLSVYWYQQSLDQGLQFLIQYYNGEERAKGNILERFSAQQFPDLHSELNLSSLELGDSALYFCASSLASGGGYGYTFGSGTRLTVV.

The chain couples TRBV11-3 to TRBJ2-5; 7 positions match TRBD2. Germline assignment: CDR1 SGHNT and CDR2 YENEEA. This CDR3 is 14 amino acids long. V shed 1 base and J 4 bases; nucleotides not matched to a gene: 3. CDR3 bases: TGTGCCAGCAGCTTAGGTCTAGCGGCAGAGACCCAGTACTTC. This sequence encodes CASSLGLAAETQYF.

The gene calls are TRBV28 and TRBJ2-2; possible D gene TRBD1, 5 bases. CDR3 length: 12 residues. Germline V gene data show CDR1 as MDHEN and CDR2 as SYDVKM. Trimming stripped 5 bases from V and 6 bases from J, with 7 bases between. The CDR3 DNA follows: TGTGCCAGCAGTCGACAGTCCGGGGAGCTGTTTTTT. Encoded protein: CASSRQSGELFF.

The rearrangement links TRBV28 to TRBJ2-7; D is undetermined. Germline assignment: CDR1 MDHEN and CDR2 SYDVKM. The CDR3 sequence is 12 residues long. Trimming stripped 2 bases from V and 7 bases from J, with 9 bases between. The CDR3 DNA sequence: TGTGCCAGCAGTTTAGGCGGTTTTGAGCAGTACTTC. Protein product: CASSLGGFEQYF.

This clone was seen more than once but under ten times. The CDR3 loop is CASSGQVNTEAFF. In DNA form, the CDR3 reads TGTGCCAGCAGTGGACAGGTGAACACTGAAGCTTTCTTT. The chain uses TRBV6-1 and TRBJ1-1, with D tentatively TRBD1 (6 bases). Trimming shortened V by 4 bases and J by 0 bases, and 6 bases separated the two germline ends. The CDR3 consists of 13 residues. The germline V gene has CDR1 MNHNS and CDR2 SASEGT.

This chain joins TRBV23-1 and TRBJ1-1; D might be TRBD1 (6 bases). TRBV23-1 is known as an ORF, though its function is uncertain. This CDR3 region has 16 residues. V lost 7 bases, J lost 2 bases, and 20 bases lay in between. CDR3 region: CASTHGHRGANTEAFF. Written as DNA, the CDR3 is TGCGCCAGCACCCATGGACACCGGGGGGCAAACACTGAAGCTTTCTTT.

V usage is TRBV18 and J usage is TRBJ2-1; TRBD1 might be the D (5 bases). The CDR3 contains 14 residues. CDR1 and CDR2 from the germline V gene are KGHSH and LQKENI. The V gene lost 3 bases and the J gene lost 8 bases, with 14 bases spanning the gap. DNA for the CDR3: TGTGCCAGCTCACCCTTGGCAGGGCTCCATGAGCAGTTCTTC. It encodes CASSPLAGLHEQFF.

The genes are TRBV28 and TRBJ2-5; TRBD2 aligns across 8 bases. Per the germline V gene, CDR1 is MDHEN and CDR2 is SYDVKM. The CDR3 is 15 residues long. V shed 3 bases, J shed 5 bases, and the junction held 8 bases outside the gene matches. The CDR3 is CASSFRTSLLETQYF. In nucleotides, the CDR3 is TGTGCCAGCAGTTTTAGGACTAGCTTGTTGGAGACCCAGTACTTC.

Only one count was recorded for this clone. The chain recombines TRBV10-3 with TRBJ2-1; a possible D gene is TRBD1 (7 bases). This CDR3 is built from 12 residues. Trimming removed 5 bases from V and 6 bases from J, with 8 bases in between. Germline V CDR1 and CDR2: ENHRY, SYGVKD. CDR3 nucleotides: TGTGCCATCAGTCAGGGGGGCAATGAGCAGTTCTTC. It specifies CAISQGGNEQFF.

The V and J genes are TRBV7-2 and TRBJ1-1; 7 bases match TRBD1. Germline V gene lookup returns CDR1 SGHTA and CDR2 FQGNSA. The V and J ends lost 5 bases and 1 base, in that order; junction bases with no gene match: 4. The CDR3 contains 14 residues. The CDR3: CASSISGGNTEAFF. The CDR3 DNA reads TGTGCCAGCAGCATTTCAGGGGGGAACACTGAAGCTTTCTTT.

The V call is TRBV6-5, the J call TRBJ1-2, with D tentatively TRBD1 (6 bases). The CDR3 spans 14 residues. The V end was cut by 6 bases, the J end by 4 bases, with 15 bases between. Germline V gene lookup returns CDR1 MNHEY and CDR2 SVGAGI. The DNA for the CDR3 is TGTGCCAGCAGGCTACGAACAGGGAGCTATGGCTACACCTTC. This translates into CASRLRTGSYGYTF.

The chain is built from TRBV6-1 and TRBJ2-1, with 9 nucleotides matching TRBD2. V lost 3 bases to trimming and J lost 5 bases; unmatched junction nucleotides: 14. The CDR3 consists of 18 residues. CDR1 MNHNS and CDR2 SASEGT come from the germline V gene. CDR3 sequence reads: CASSESPIVAGANNEQFF. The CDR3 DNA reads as TGTGCCAGCAGTGAGAGTCCCATCGTAGCGGGGGCCAACAATGAGCAGTTCTTC.

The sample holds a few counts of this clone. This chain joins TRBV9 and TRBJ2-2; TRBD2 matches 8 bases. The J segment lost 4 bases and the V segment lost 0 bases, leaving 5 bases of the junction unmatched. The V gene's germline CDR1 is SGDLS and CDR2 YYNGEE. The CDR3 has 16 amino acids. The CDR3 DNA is TGTGCCAGCAGCGTAGTAGGTAGCGGGGTCACCGGGGAGCTGTTTTTT. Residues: CASSVVGSGVTGELFF.

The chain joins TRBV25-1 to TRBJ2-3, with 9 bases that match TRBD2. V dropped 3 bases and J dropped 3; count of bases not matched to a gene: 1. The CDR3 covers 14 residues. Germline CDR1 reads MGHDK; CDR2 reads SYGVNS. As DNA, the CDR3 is TGTGCCAGCAGTGACGGACTAGCGACAGATACGCAGTATTTT. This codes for CASSDGLATDTQYF.

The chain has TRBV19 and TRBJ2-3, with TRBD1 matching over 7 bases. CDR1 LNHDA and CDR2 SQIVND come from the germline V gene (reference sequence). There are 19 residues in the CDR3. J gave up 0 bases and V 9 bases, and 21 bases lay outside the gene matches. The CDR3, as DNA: TGTGCCAGCCTTGCTCGACAGGGATCGGGTGGCGGGAGCACAGATACGCAGTATTTT. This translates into CASLARQGSGGGSTDTQYF.

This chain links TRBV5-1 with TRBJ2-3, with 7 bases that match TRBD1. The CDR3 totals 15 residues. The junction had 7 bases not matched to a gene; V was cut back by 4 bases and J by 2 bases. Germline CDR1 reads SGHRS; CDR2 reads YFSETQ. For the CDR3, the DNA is TGCGCCAGCAGCATACAACAGGGGTTCACAGATACGCAGTATTTT. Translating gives CASSIQQGFTDTQYF. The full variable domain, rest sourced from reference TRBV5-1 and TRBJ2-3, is KAGVTQTPRYLIKTRGQQVTLSCSPISGHRSVSWYQQTPGQGLQFLFEYFSETQRNKGNFPGRFSGRQFSNSRSEMNVSTLELGDSALYLCASSIQQGFTDTQYFGPGTRLTVL.